Shown below are 28 T cell receptor beta chains from a single sample sequenced in a study of T cells in Graves' hyperthyroidism and ophthalmopathy. Authors of the study amplified TCR beta CDR3 regions from RNA transcripts. RT-PCR in the first round (using the HTBI primer set) targeted the TCR CDR3. MiXCR, run by TCRdb on the multiplex PCR reads, gives a single entry per CDR3 protein. Among roughly 580,000 distinct CDR3 sequences listed, approximately 15% were seen once. The sequenced sample consisted of blood. These receptors all stem from a woman between 25 and 40 years old with Graves' hyperthyroidism that later progressed to Graves' ophthalmopathy.

As regards this clonotype: Just one base apart from a much larger clone, this may be a read error. The rearrangement uses TRBV10-3 and TRBJ2-7; D possibly matches TRBD1 or TRBD2 (5 bases each). The CDR3 contains 14 residues. Trimming took off 5 bases at V and 6 bases at J, with 17 bases between the two ends. Germline loops: CDR1 ENHRY, CDR2 SYGVKD. The CDR3 sequence is CAISPGTSGGEQYF. In nucleotides, the CDR3 is TGTGCCATCAGTCCCGGGACCTCCGGTGGCGAGCAGTACTTC.

The chain carries TRBV7-6 and TRBJ2-3, with no clear D. V was trimmed by 3 bases and J by 3 bases, leaving 10 bases between them. The CDR3 runs 14 residues. Germline loops: CDR1 SGHVS, CDR2 FNYEAQ. CDR3 region: CASSLAVGTDTQYF. In DNA form, the CDR3 reads TGTGCCAGCAGCTTGGCCGTGGGGACAGATACGCAGTATTTT.

This clonotype showed up many times. The CDR3 region has the DNA TGTGCCAGCAGCTACGGGACTAGCGGCAATGAGCAGTTCTTC. Protein product: CASSYGTSGNEQFF. The chain carries TRBV11-1 and TRBJ2-1, with 11 bases fitting TRBD2. This CDR3 region has 14 residues. The germline V gene encodes CDR1 SGHAT and CDR2 FQDESV (reference sequence). The ends lost 4 bases at V and 6 bases at J; junction bases unmatched: 2.

This sequence joins TRBV12-5 and TRBJ2-6, with D maybe TRBD2 (5 bases). The CDR3 covers 16 residues. Germline values: CDR1 LGHNT, CDR2 FRNRAP. The V end was cut by 3 bases, the J end by 2 bases, with 11 bases between. CDR3 in amino acids: CASGFPRGAGANVLTF. The CDR3 DNA reads as TGTGCTAGTGGTTTCCCCCGGGGAGCTGGGGCCAACGTCCTGACTTTC.

This clonotype has just a few counts. The V and J genes are TRBV7-9 and TRBJ1-2; D might be TRBD1 (5 bases). In germline, CDR1 is SEHNR, CDR2 FQNEAQ (reference sequence). V lost 0 bases, J lost 8 bases, and 13 bases lay in between. CDR3 size: 14 residues. This chain's CDR3 is CASSLASQGSGYTF. The DNA for the CDR3 is TGTGCCAGCAGCTTAGCGAGTCAGGGCAGCGGCTACACCTTC.

This clonotype was counted ten times or more. The CDR3 nucleotides are TGTGCCAGCAGTAGGCGAGGGGGGTCCGACCGCGGGTGGGGCTCCTACGAGCAGTACTTC. Protein sequence: CASSRRGGSDRGWGSYEQYF. V gene TRBV6-1 combines with J gene TRBJ2-7, with D perhaps TRBD1 or TRBD2 (6 bases each). V lost 5 bases and J lost 0, with 29 bases in between. The length of the CDR3 is 20 residues. CDR1 and CDR2 from the germline V gene are MNHNS and SASEGT.

This clonotype was counted ten times or more. V and J are TRBV27 and TRBJ2-5; 9 bases map to TRBD2. With 4 bases clipped from V and 4 bases from J, the junction kept 10 bases outside the gene matches. The germline V gene encodes CDR1 MNHEY and CDR2 SMNVEV (reference sequence). This CDR3 comprises 16 residues. The CDR3 DNA reads as TGTGCCAGCAGTTCACTATCTAGCGGGATACGAGAGACCCAGTACTTC. Its translation: CASSSLSSGIRETQYF.

The rearrangement joins TRBV4-2 to TRBJ2-1; a weak D match, TRBD2 (5 bases). V was clipped by 1 base and J by 4 bases, with 11 bases between them. The CDR3 length is 15 residues. The germline gives CDR1 LGHNA, CDR2 YNFKEQ. CDR3 nucleotides: TGTGCCAGCAGCCAAGCCCTAGCCGAATACAATGAGCAGTTCTTC. Its protein is CASSQALAEYNEQFF.

The table lists this clonotype with a few counts. The chain uses TRBV9 and TRBJ1-5; TRBD1 might be the D (6 bases). Looked up from germline, CDR1 is SGDLS and CDR2 is YYNGEE. V gave up 8 bases and J gave up 3 bases, with 12 bases separating them. The CDR3 is 13 amino acids. The CDR3 sequence: CASYPGVNQPQHF. CDR3 sequence (DNA): TGTGCCAGTTATCCAGGGGTCAATCAGCCCCAGCATTTT.

The chain combines TRBV15 with TRBJ2-5, with a possible D match to TRBD2 (5 bases). Germline CDR1 LNHNV, CDR2 YYDKDF (reference sequence). This CDR3 has 12 amino acids. Trimming removed 5 bases from V and 4 bases from J, with 8 bases in between. The CDR3 nucleotides read TGTGCCACCAGCTTTGCGGGAGAGACCCAGTACTTC. Its translation: CATSFAGETQYF.

This clonotype has at least ten counts. The chain employs TRBV2 and TRBJ2-1; no firm D call. The length of the CDR3 is 12 residues. The germline V and J ends were trimmed by 5 bases and 4 bases, with 6 bases remaining between them. Germline V gene data show CDR1 as SNHLY and CDR2 as FYNNEI. The CDR3 DNA sequence: TGTGCCAGCAGTCCGGTATACAATGAGCAGTTCTTC. Its protein product is CASSPVYNEQFF. Based on the CDR3 plus reference TRBV2 and TRBJ2-1, the full variable domain is EPEVTQTPSHQVTQMGQEVILRCVPISNHLYFYWYRQILGQKVEFLVSFYNNEISEKSEIFDDQFSVERPDGSNFTLKIRSTKLEDSAMYFCASSPVYNEQFFGPGTRLTVL.

Ten or more counts support this clonotype. The rearrangement uses TRBV28 and TRBJ2-2, with D tentatively TRBD2 (5 bases). Trimming removed 7 bases from V and 4 bases from J, with 19 bases in between. The CDR3 sequence is 16 residues long. Per the germline V gene, CDR1 is MDHEN and CDR2 is SYDVKM. CDR3 sequence reads: CASIKMGRAGTGELFF. DNA for the CDR3: TGTGCCAGCATAAAGATGGGCCGGGCGGGCACCGGGGAGCTGTTTTTT.

This clonotype was detected ten times or more. The chain has TRBV30 and TRBJ2-7, with D possibly being TRBD1 or TRBD2 (5 bases each). Trimming removed 3 bases at V and 3 bases at J, with 27 bases between. The germline V gene encodes CDR1 GTSNPN and CDR2 SVGIG (reference sequence). The CDR3 totals 18 residues. The CDR3 nucleotides read TGTGCCTGGAGCGGCCTCCTTGATCTCCGGGACCCTGACTACGAGCAGTACTTC. Protein sequence: CAWSGLLDLRDPDYEQYF.

The rearrangement uses TRBV4-1 and TRBJ2-7; TRBD1 agrees at 10 bases. The CDR3 runs 16 residues. Losses at the gene ends were 0 bases for V and 1 base for J; bases not matched to a gene: 3. The germline gives CDR1 MGHRA, CDR2 YSYEKL. Here the CDR3 DNA reads TGCGCCAGCAGCCAAGATATGGGACAGGGGTCCTACGAGCAGTACTTC. Translating gives CASSQDMGQGSYEQYF.

This clonotype was found many times. This sequence joins TRBV30 and TRBJ2-1; D is undetermined. Germline V gene lookup returns CDR1 GTSNPN and CDR2 SVGIG (reference sequence). CDR3 length: 14 residues. The V end lost 3 bases, the J end lost 3 bases, and 12 bases lay between the germline ends. The DNA for the CDR3 is TGTGCCTGGAGCGTTCTCACTCACTACAATGAGCAGTTCTTC. Translating it yields CAWSVLTHYNEQFF.

This clonotype was observed many times. One end of the junction varies from germline; a read error may be responsible. The CDR3 sequence is CPPCQLGKYTEAFF. CDR3 nucleotide sequence: TGCCCACCATGCCAGCTCGGGAAATACACTGAAGCTTTCTTT. The chain couples TRBV11-1 to TRBJ1-1; D is unclear. Germline V gene lookup returns CDR1 SGHAT and CDR2 FQDESV (reference sequence). The CDR3 is 14 residues long.

This clonotype has ten or more counts. The rearrangement links TRBV28 to TRBJ1-2; possibly TRBD1 for D (6 bases). The CDR3 is 14 amino acids. Trimming removed 5 bases from V and 2 bases from J, with 12 bases in between. The germline V gene encodes CDR1 MDHEN and CDR2 SYDVKM. CDR3 DNA: TGTGCCAGCAGTATAGGACAGCCGAACTATGGCTACACCTTC. It yields the protein CASSIGQPNYGYTF.

This clonotype was seen ten or more times. This chain links TRBV18 with TRBJ2-1; no clear D. V lost 0 bases to trimming and J lost 7 bases, with 7 bases between them. Germline V gene lookup returns CDR1 KGHSH and CDR2 LQKENI. The length of the CDR3 is 13 residues. The CDR3 protein is CASSPPFLNEQFF. CDR3 DNA sequence: TGTGCCAGCTCACCACCATTCCTTAATGAGCAGTTCTTC.

This sequence joins TRBV28 and TRBJ1-2; D is unclear. Trimming took 5 bases from V and 0 from J, leaving 13 bases between them. In germline, CDR1 is MDHEN, CDR2 SYDVKM. The length of the CDR3 is 15 residues. CDR3 nucleotide sequence: TGTGCCAGCAGTCCCCCGGCTTCAGCTAACTATGGCTACACCTTC. Translating gives CASSPPASANYGYTF.

Only a few counts were recorded for this clonotype. This sequence joins TRBV7-2 and TRBJ2-7, with 9 bases that match TRBD1. The CDR3 is made up of 16 amino acids. Losses at the gene ends were 5 bases for V and 1 base for J; bases not matched to a gene: 9. Germline-derived CDR1 and CDR2 are SGHTA and FQGNSA. The CDR3 loop is CASSRFGTGFSYEQYF. CDR3 coding DNA: TGTGCCAGCAGCCGATTCGGGACAGGGTTTTCCTACGAGCAGTACTTC.

Worth noting for this clonotype: This may be a read error: a much more frequent sequence differs by one nucleotide. This chain links TRBV7-2 with TRBJ1-2, with a weak D call TRBD1 (5 bases). The CDR3 is made up of 14 amino acids. CDR1 is SGHTA, CDR2 FQGNSA, per germline. CDR3 nucleotide sequence: TGTGTCAGCAGCGGGCACGACAGAGGGGCTGGCTACACCTTC. It encodes CVSSGHDRGAGYTF. The full variable domain, completed using reference TRBV7-2 and TRBJ1-2, is GAGVSQSPSNKVTEKGKDVELRCDPISGHTALYWYRQSLGQGLEFLIYFQGNSAPDKSGLPSDRFSAERTGGSVSTLTIQRTQQEDSAVYLCVSSGHDRGAGYTFGSGTRLTVV.

This clonotype has just a few counts. The gene calls are TRBV27 and TRBJ2-4, with TRBD2 as a possible D gene (5 bases). V dropped 10 bases and J dropped 5 bases, with 15 bases sitting between them. The CDR3 contains 13 residues. Looked up from germline, CDR1 is MNHEY and CDR2 is SMNVEV (reference sequence). The CDR3 nucleotides read TGTGCCACCCGAGGGCGTGGGGAAAACATTCAGTACTTC. Translated, it gives CATRGRGENIQYF.

This clonotype was detected many times. The V and J genes are TRBV15 and TRBJ1-2; 9 bases map to TRBD1. The CDR3 spans 13 residues. V shed 8 bases, J shed 10 bases, and the junction held 11 bases outside the gene matches. The germline V gene has CDR1 LNHNV and CDR2 YYDKDF (reference sequence). Here the CDR3 DNA reads TGTGCCACCCGTAGGACAGGGGACGGACTCTACACCTTC. Translated, it gives CATRRTGDGLYTF.

This clonotype was counted many times. The chain employs TRBV6-1 and TRBJ2-1; 7 bases line up with TRBD2. V lost 5 bases, J lost 7 bases, and 14 bases stayed unmatched. CDR1 MNHNS and CDR2 SASEGT come from the germline V gene. The length of the CDR3 is 16 residues. This CDR3 reads CASSSNLAAGQNEQFF. The CDR3 DNA follows: TGTGCCAGCAGTTCTAATCTAGCGGCTGGCCAGAATGAGCAGTTCTTC.

CDR3 sequence reads: CASRTTGGRQPKSYEQYF. In nucleotides, the CDR3 is TGTGCCAGCAGAACAACAGGGGGCCGTCAACCTAAATCCTACGAGCAGTACTTC. This chain connects TRBV28 to TRBJ2-7, with TRBD1 identical over 9 bases. Germline loops: CDR1 MDHEN, CDR2 SYDVKM. The V segment lost 6 bases and the J segment 1 base; nucleotides outside the gene matches: 16. CDR3 length equals 18 residues.

This clonotype was observed a single time. This clone may be a read error of a much larger clone one base away. The chain uses TRBV6-1 and TRBJ2-7; 7 positions match TRBD2. Germline V gene data show CDR1 as MNHNS and CDR2 as SASEGT. The CDR3 extends over 13 amino acids. V trimming: 2 bases; J trimming: 7 bases; junction bases outside the gene matches: 5. The CDR3 is CASSERGVGEQYF. CDR3 bases: TGTGCCAGCAGTGAACGGGGGGTGGGTGAGCAGTACTTC.

V and J are TRBV7-9 and TRBJ2-1, with D tentatively TRBD2 (7 bases). Germline CDR1 is SEHNR and CDR2 is FQNEAQ (reference sequence). This CDR3 is 17 amino acids long. V lost 4 bases to trimming and J lost 0 bases, with 16 bases between them. CDR3 sequence reads: CASSWLGGTNSYNEQFF. DNA for the CDR3: TGTGCCAGCAGCTGGTTAGGGGGGACTAACTCCTACAATGAGCAGTTCTTC.

This clonotype has at least ten counts. The chain joins TRBV6-2 or TRBV6-3 to TRBJ2-4; the D call may be TRBD1 or TRBD2 (5 bases each). Trimming removed 5 bases at V and 10 bases at J, with 15 bases between. Per the germline V gene, CDR1 is MNHEY and CDR2 is SVGEGT. CDR3 size: 13 residues. CDR3 DNA sequence: TGTGCCAGCAGTCCACCGGGACCGATAATTCAGTACTTC. This encodes CASSPPGPIIQYF.